The 27 T cell receptor beta chains below were found in one sample sequenced in a study of CD8+ T cells in alopecia areata. Documented treatment: oral pan-JAK inhibitor, 5-10 mg twice daily. It was cDNA, reverse transcribed from extracted RNA, that served as the sequencing template. Produced via immunoSEQ multiplex PCR; TCRdb's table is partial and in-frame only. The sample contains 110,000 to 150,000 clones, roughly 50% of which appear only once. The sample consisted of CD8+ T cells sorted from blood, taken at week 4, from a patient treated with tofacitinib. These receptors originate from a human donor with alopecia areata.

The chain has TRBV30 and TRBJ1-1; 7 bases are a match to TRBD1. Germline V gene lookup returns CDR1 GTSNPN and CDR2 SVGIG (reference sequence). Unmatched junction bases numbered 7, after V lost 1 base and J lost 5 bases. The CDR3 sequence is 14 residues long. Here the CDR3 reads CAWSEGQGVTEAFF. The CDR3 region has the DNA TGTGCCTGGAGTGAGGGGCAGGGGGTTACTGAAGCTTTCTTT.

This clone was counted between two and nine times. This chain uses TRBV7-2 with TRBJ2-3; TRBD2 agrees at 14 bases. Germline values: CDR1 SGHTA, CDR2 FQGNSA. V lost 5 bases to trimming and J lost 6 bases; unmatched junction nucleotides: 7. The CDR3 covers 16 residues. CDR3 bases: TGTGCCAGCAGCGCAGGACTAGCGGGGGGAGAGGATACGCAGTATTTT. It yields the protein CASSAGLAGGEDTQYF.

This chain links TRBV27 with TRBJ1-6; D gene unclear. V lost 0 bases and J 7 bases, leaving 10 bases between the germline ends. The CDR3 totals 15 residues. CDR1 is MNHEY, CDR2 SMNVEV, per germline (reference sequence). DNA of the CDR3: TGTGCCAGCAGTTTATCTAAGGGTTCCAATTCACCCCTCCACTTT. Translating it yields CASSLSKGSNSPLHF.

As concerns this clone: The germline gene is not matched at one end of the junction; a read error may be the cause. V usage is TRBV4-1 and J usage is TRBJ1-2; D gene unclear. The CDR3 totals 13 residues. CDR1 MGHRA and CDR2 YSYEKL come from the germline V gene. CDR3 loop: CASSQQKGSDHHF. The DNA for the CDR3 is TGCGCCAGCAGCCAACAAAAAGGGTCGGATCACCACTTC.

This clone was seen a few times. This chain uses TRBV27 with TRBJ1-1; no firm D call. Germline-derived CDR1 and CDR2 are MNHEY and SMNVEV (reference sequence). There are 13 residues in the CDR3. V was cut by 5 bases and J by 0 bases, with 7 bases left in between. CDR3 nucleotides: TGTGCCAGCAGTCCTGACCTGAACACTGAAGCTTTCTTT. This codes for CASSPDLNTEAFF.

This chain joins TRBV7-6 and TRBJ1-1; TRBD1 aligns across 11 bases. This CDR3 contains 16 residues. V lost 0 bases, J lost 1 base, and 1 base stayed unmatched. Germline assignment: CDR1 SGHVS and CDR2 FNYEAQ. The CDR3 DNA sequence: TGTGCCAGCAGCTTAGCCGGGACAGGGGGGAACACTGAAGCTTTCTTT. Residues: CASSLAGTGGNTEAFF.

On this clone: The sample contains more than one DNA sequence encoding this CDR3. The chain joins TRBV27 to TRBJ2-5; D might be TRBD2 (5 bases). Per the germline V gene, CDR1 is MNHEY and CDR2 is SMNVEV (reference sequence). The CDR3 is made up of 13 amino acids. The V end was cut by 2 bases, the J end by 1 base, with 5 bases between. CDR3 residues: CASSLGLQETQYF. The DNA of the CDR3 is TGTGCCAGCAGTTTAGGACTCCAAGAGACCCAGTACTTC.

This clone was recorded a few times. This rearrangement joins TRBV27 to TRBJ2-5; 11 positions match TRBD1. Per the germline V gene, CDR1 is MNHEY and CDR2 is SMNVEV (reference sequence). Trimming removed 3 bases from V and 5 bases from J; junction bases left unmatched: 5. The CDR3 length is 15 residues. The CDR3 DNA reads TGTGCCAGCAGTTTTTTCGGACAGGGGGCTGAGACCCAGTACTTC. It is translated as CASSFFGQGAETQYF.

The chain has TRBV5-1 and TRBJ2-3, with D tentatively TRBD1 (5 bases). V lost 0 bases to trimming and J lost 5 bases, with 13 bases between them. The germline V gene encodes CDR1 SGHRS and CDR2 YFSETQ. There are 15 residues in the CDR3. CDR3 sequence reads: CASSLERQGIDTQYF. In DNA form, the CDR3 reads TGCGCCAGCAGCTTGGAGAGGCAGGGTATAGATACGCAGTATTTT.

The chain joins TRBV15 to TRBJ1-1; unclear D gene. The CDR3 loop spans 16 amino acids. Germline V gene data show CDR1 as LNHNV and CDR2 as YYDKDF (reference sequence). Trimming took 1 base from V and 4 from J, leaving 16 bases between them. The CDR3 DNA is TGTGCCACCAGCAGAGCACCGAACGAGGATGGCACTGAAGCTTTCTTT. Its protein product is CATSRAPNEDGTEAFF.

The chain employs TRBV7-8 and TRBJ1-6; 7 positions agree with TRBD1. The J segment lost 11 bases and the V segment lost 1 base, leaving 5 bases of the junction unmatched. CDR1 is SGHVS and CDR2 is FQNEAQ in the germline V gene. This CDR3 region has 14 residues. The DNA of the CDR3 is TGTGCCAGCAGCTTAGGACAGGGAGACGCACCCCTCCACTTT. It specifies CASSLGQGDAPLHF. The variable domain in full, completed from reference TRBV7-8 and TRBJ1-6, reads GAGVSQSPRYKVAKRGQDVALRCDPISGHVSLFWYQQALGQGPEFLTYFQNEAQLDKSGLPSDRFFAERPEGSVSTLKIQRTQQEDSAVYLCASSLGQGDAPLHFGNGTRLTVT.

J is TRBJ2-7 and V is TRBV5-6, with 7 nucleotides matching TRBD1. The CDR3 spans 13 residues. After removal of 2 bases from V and 3 bases from J, the junction contained 2 bases not matched to a gene. In germline, CDR1 is SGHDT, CDR2 YYEEEE. Here the CDR3 DNA reads TGTGCCAGCAGCTTTCAGGGGGACTACGAGCAGTACTTC. This translates into CASSFQGDYEQYF.

This clone was seen only once. The chain employs TRBV13 and TRBJ2-7; a possible D gene is TRBD1 (6 bases). CDR3 length: 12 amino acids. V lost 8 bases, J lost 2 bases, and 10 bases lay in between. Per germline, CDR1 PRHDT and CDR2 FYEKMQ (reference sequence). The CDR3 protein is CASAQGTYEQYF. In nucleotides, the CDR3 is TGTGCCAGCGCCCAGGGGACCTACGAGCAGTACTTC.

The chain couples TRBV15 to TRBJ2-3; D is unresolved. CDR3 length: 14 amino acids. With 0 bases removed from V and 3 bases from J, the gap between germline ends came to 7 bases. Per the germline V gene, CDR1 is LNHNV and CDR2 is YYDKDF (reference sequence). This chain's CDR3 is CATSRDRRTDTQYF. CDR3 nucleotide sequence: TGTGCCACCAGCAGAGATCGAAGGACAGATACGCAGTATTTT.

V usage is TRBV27 and J usage is TRBJ2-1; the D gene is possibly TRBD1 (6 bases). Germline V gene lookup returns CDR1 MNHEY and CDR2 SMNVEV (reference sequence). V was clipped by 4 bases and J by 6 bases, with 13 bases between them. This CDR3 spans 14 amino acids. The CDR3, as DNA: TGTGCCAGCAGTTCCGAACAGGGTGGCAATGAGCAGTTCTTC. Amino acids: CASSSEQGGNEQFF.

The chain links TRBV6-1 to TRBJ2-7, with D tentatively TRBD1 (5 bases). This CDR3 has 13 residues. Trimming took off 5 bases at V and 5 bases at J, with 13 bases between the two ends. Looked up from germline, CDR1 is MNHNS and CDR2 is SASEGT. CDR3 DNA sequence: TGTGCCAGCAGTTATATGCAGGGCGACGAGCAGTACTTC. Its protein product is CASSYMQGDEQYF.

This clone occurred a few times. The chain recombines TRBV6-5 with TRBJ2-1; D remains unclear. Germline CDR1 and CDR2: MNHEY and SVGAGI. This CDR3 is 16 amino acids long. V was trimmed by 2 bases and J by 0 bases, leaving 11 bases between them. CDR3 DNA: TGTGCCAGCAGTTACGACGGGCAGAGCTCCTACAATGAGCAGTTCTTC. Translated, it gives CASSYDGQSSYNEQFF.

The chain joins TRBV7-9 to TRBJ1-1; 7 bases are shared with TRBD1. CDR3 length equals 14 residues. The V gene's germline CDR1 is SEHNR and CDR2 FQNEAQ (reference sequence). Losses at the gene ends were 5 bases for V and 4 bases for J; bases not matched to a gene: 7. The CDR3 sequence is CASSGQAHPTEAFF. CDR3 sequence (DNA): TGTGCCAGCAGCGGACAGGCGCACCCCACTGAAGCTTTCTTT.

The CDR3 loop is CAWSWDATYNEQFF. DNA for the CDR3: TGTGCCTGGAGCTGGGACGCCACCTACAATGAGCAGTTCTTC. This chain connects TRBV30 to TRBJ2-1; D might be TRBD1 or TRBD2, each matching 5 bases. With 3 bases removed from V and 2 bases from J, the gap between germline ends came to 11 bases. This CDR3 region has 14 residues. CDR1 is GTSNPN and CDR2 is SVGIG in the germline V gene (reference sequence).

This clone was seen more than once but under ten times. The CDR3 protein is CASSWDVPYPGSPLHF. For the CDR3, the DNA is TGCGCCAGCAGCTGGGATGTACCCTATCCAGGCTCACCCCTCCACTTT. J is TRBJ1-6 and V is TRBV5-1, with D unclear. Germline V gives CDR1 SGHRS, CDR2 YFSETQ. The CDR3 loop spans 16 amino acids. Trimming pared 3 bases from V and 10 bases from J, leaving 20 bases between.

In nucleotides, the CDR3 is TGTGCCTGCGTGACAGCCTACAATGAGCAGTTCTTC. The encoded protein is CACVTAYNEQFF. This chain links TRBV30 with TRBJ2-1; possibly TRBD1 for D (5 bases). This CDR3 region has 12 residues. The ends were cut back, 6 bases at V and 2 bases at J, with 8 bases in the middle. The V gene's germline CDR1 is GTSNPN and CDR2 SVGIG (reference sequence).

CDR3 sequence reads: CAWDDTNRNTGELFF. The CDR3 DNA reads TGTGCCTGGGACGATACAAATAGAAACACCGGGGAGCTGTTTTTT. V and J are TRBV30 and TRBJ2-2; no reliable D call. The CDR3 length is 15 residues. The V end lost 5 bases, the J end lost 2 bases, and 15 bases lay between the germline ends. Per germline, CDR1 GTSNPN and CDR2 SVGIG (reference sequence). Using reference TRBV30 and TRBJ2-2 for the parts outside the CDR3, the full variable domain is SQTIHQWPATLVQPVGSPLSLECTVEGTSNPNLYWYRQAAGRGLQLLFYSVGIGQISSEVPQNLSASRPQDRQFILSSKKLLLSDSGFYLCAWDDTNRNTGELFFGEGSRLTVL.

The gene calls are TRBV6-5 and TRBJ2-7, with a possible D match to TRBD2 (5 bases). Germline V gene data show CDR1 as MNHEY and CDR2 as SVGAGI. CDR3 size: 15 residues. V lost 0 bases, J lost 1 base, and 10 bases lay in between. The CDR3 is CASSYSIGDSYEQYF. In nucleotides, the CDR3 is TGTGCCAGCAGTTACTCGATCGGGGATTCCTACGAGCAGTACTTC.

This clone is a singleton in its sample. The chain carries TRBV30 and TRBJ1-5; D is ambiguous. The CDR3 extends over 13 amino acids. Germline V gives CDR1 GTSNPN, CDR2 SVGIG (reference sequence). Trimming cost V 5 bases and J 3 bases, with 11 bases left between them. For the CDR3, the DNA is TGTGCCTGGGGAGCGGGCCACAATCAGCCCCAGCATTTT. It encodes CAWGAGHNQPQHF.

The chain joins TRBV25-1 to TRBJ2-1; 7 bases are shared with TRBD1. V trimming: 5 bases; J trimming: 0 bases; junction bases outside the gene matches: 1. There are 14 residues in the CDR3. The germline CDR1 and CDR2 sequences are MGHDK and SYGVNS. CDR3 sequence: CASSWDSSYNEQFF. In DNA form, the CDR3 reads TGTGCCAGCAGTTGGGACAGCTCCTACAATGAGCAGTTCTTC.

The genes are TRBV21-1 and TRBJ2-5; the table names TRBD2, a call not compared with the DNA. TRBV21-1 is classified as a pseudogene. The CDR3 length is 13 residues. The CDR3 reads CASRKRGKETQYF. CDR3 bases: TGTGCCAGCAGGAAGCGGGGGAAAGAGACCCAGTACTTC.

The V call is TRBV6-1, the J call TRBJ2-1; D possibly corresponds to TRBD2 (7 bases). The CDR3 length is 14 residues. V dropped 8 bases and J dropped 6 bases, with 17 bases sitting between them. Germline loops: CDR1 MNHNS, CDR2 SASEGT. As DNA, the CDR3 is TGTGCCAGCGGGGGGGCAGGGGAGTCCAATGAGCAGTTCTTC. Amino acids: CASGGAGESNEQFF.